The table lists the clone carrying this TCR beta chain with a few counts. Antigen unknown. Libraries were prepared by immunoSEQ multiplex PCR; TCRdb keeps only in-frame clonotypes and omits some of them. This sample yields over 55,000 clones, of which 70% to 85% are seen a single time; 0.75% to 0.9% belongs to the top ten. This specimen belongs to a study of memory CD4+ T cells and cytomegalovirus serostatus. About the research overall: Healthy Belgian adult donors included roughly ten CMV-positive and some 23 CMV-negative people. General observations from the study: Suggested: most of the CMV-linked TCR signature lies in CD4+ memory cells. Repertoires predicted CMV serostatus with median bootstrapped AUC of approximately 0.94.

Single viable CD3+CD4+CD8-CD45RO+ cells were sorted as the memory CD4+ T cells. The germline V gene has CDR1 DFQATT and CDR2 SNEGSKA (reference sequence). Trimming pared 6 bases from V and 9 bases from J, leaving 14 bases between. The CDR3 runs 11 residues. Sequenced: memory CD4+ T cells from blood. The receptor comes from an adult in good health and CMV-seronegative. The chain uses TRBV20-1 and TRBJ2-5, with a possible D match to TRBD2 (5 bases). CDR3 loop: CSARDRRAQYF. The DNA for the CDR3 is TGCAGTGCCCGAGATCGGCGGGCCCAGTACTTC.